This TCR beta chain was recorded in a study of OX40 agonist ivuxolimab in advanced cancers. Looking at the study overall: Ivuxolimab was a fully human IgG2 agonistic monoclonal antibody targeting the costimulatory receptor OX40 (CD134). Intravenous ivuxolimab was administered to patients every 2 weeks at six dose levels: 0.01, 0.1, 0.3, 1.5, 3 and 10 mg/kg. Of the roughly 54 dose-escalation patients, hepatocellular carcinoma was present in approximately 20, melanoma in roughly 15, renal cell carcinoma in 9 and head and neck cancer in 9. In the dose-escalation cohort, approximately 83% of patients were male, and the mean age was roughly 60 years with a range of about 20 to 80. Prior anti-PD-1, anti-PD-L1 or anti-CTLA-4 therapy was permitted, and roughly two fifths of dose-escalation patients had received checkpoint inhibitors. Partial responses occurred in three dose-escalation patients, of whom one had hepatocellular carcinoma and two had cutaneous melanoma. The point of sequencing TCRbeta in the periphery was to test whether ivuxolimab changed TCR sequence diversity and drove clonal T-cell expansion. The paper covers the monotherapy dose-escalation part of the phase I ivuxolimab trial, which included N of about 50 patients.

Notes on this clone: The target of this receptor is not known. Base qualities are missing; no much larger clone stands one base away.

The CDR3 covers 13 residues, taking in both the cysteine and the phenylalanine. The entry retains the CDR3 DNA only, 39 bases that are in frame from base 1. Sequences MGHDK (CDR1) and SYGVNS (CDR2) are obtained from the germline V gene. The paper's findings and limits, for the study overall: After ivuxolimab, CD8+ T cells had more expanded clones than CD4+ T cells on average. The antigen specificity of the clonally expanded peripheral T cells was not determined. Clonal expansion of both CD4+ and CD8+ blood T cells was observed from baseline to week 6 at doses 0.1 to 3.0 mg/kg. Partial responders in the 0.1-3.0 mg/kg groups had among the lowest normalized peripheral clonal expansion, especially among CD8+ T cells. Low levels of normalized T-cell clonal expansion were also shown by some nonresponding patients.

The trial excluded patients who had a history of autoimmune disease or who were on systemic immunosuppression. Peripheral blood for TCR sequencing was drawn from every dose cohort at baseline, at cycle 4 day 1 and at cycle 7 day 1. Samples came from an open-label, multicenter, first-in-human phase I dose-escalation trial of ivuxolimab. Adults with locally advanced or metastatic melanoma, renal cell, hepatocellular, or head and neck squamous cell carcinoma were enrolled in the trial. Before TCR sequencing, CD4+ T cells and CD8+ T cells were sorted from peripheral blood as separate populations. To sequence the TCRbeta CDR3 region, genomic DNA was isolated from the sorted cells. The immunoSEQ Assay was used to sequence the TCRbeta CDR3 regions. TCRdb re-hosts the immuneACCESS table, in-frame sequences only. Its copies lack some clones; in the studies checked, an unresolved V gene accounts for under half of them, and the cause for the rest is not known. This sample comprises 40,000 to 50,000 clones, more than 70% of them detected only once. The ten largest clones represent roughly 1.1% of the sample.

The sequences come from CD4+ or CD8+ T cells sorted from blood, collected in a trial of the OX40 agonist ivuxolimab. The clonotype was recovered from an adult with an advanced solid tumor such as melanoma, head and neck, liver or kidney cancer. The chain is assembled from TRBV25-1 and TRBJ2-5; TRBD2 is a possible D gene, resting on 6 matching bases. The DNA end favors TRBJ2-7, so the J call may be wrong. The bases are TGTGCCAGCAGTGTGCCCTGGGGGGACGAGCAGTACTTC. This yields the protein CASSVPWGDEQYF.